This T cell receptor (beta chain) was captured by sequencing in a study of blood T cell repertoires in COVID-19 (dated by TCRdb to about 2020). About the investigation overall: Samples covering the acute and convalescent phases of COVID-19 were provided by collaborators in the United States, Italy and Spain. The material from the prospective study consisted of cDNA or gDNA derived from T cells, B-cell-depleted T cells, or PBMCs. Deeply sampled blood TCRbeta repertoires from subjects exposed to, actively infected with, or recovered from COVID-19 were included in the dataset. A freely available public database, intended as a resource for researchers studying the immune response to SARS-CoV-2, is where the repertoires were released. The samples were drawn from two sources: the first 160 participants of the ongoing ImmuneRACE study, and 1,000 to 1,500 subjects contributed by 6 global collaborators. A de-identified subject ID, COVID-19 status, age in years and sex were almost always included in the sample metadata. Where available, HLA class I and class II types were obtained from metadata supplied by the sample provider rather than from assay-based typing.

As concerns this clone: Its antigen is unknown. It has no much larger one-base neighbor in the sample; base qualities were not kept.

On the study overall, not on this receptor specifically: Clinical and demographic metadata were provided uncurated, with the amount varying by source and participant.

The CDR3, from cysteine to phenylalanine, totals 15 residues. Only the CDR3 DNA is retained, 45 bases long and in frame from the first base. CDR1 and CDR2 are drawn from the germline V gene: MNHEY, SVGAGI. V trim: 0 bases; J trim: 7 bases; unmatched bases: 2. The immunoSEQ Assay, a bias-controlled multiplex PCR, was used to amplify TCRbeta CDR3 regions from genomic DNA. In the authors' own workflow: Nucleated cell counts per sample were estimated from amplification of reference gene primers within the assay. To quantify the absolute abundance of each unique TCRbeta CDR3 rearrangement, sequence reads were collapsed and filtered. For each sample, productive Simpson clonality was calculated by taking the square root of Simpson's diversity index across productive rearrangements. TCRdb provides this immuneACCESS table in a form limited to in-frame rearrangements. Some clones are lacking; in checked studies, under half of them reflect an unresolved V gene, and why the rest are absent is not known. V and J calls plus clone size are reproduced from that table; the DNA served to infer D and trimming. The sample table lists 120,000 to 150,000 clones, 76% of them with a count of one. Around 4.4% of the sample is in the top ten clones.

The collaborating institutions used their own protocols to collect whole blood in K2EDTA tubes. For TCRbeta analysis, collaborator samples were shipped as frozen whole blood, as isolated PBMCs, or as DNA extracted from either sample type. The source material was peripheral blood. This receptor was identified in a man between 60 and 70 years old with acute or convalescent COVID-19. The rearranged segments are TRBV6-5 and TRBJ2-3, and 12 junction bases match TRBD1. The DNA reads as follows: TGTGCCAGCAGTTACTCGGGACAGGGGGCGAATACGCAGTATTTT. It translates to CASSYSGQGANTQYF.